This T cell receptor (beta chain) was retrieved from a study of tumor-infiltrating lymphocytes in localized non-small cell lung cancer. Study overall: Resected tumor was paired with non-adjacent uninvolved lung from the same patient.

Libraries were prepared by immunoSEQ multiplex PCR; TCRdb keeps only in-frame clonotypes and omits some of them. The sample contains tens of thousands of clones, just under 70% of which appear only once. The TCR comes from a human donor with non-small cell lung cancer. The source material was lung tumor tissue.

CDR3 region: CASRGRGPNGELFF. The DNA for the CDR3 is TGTGCCAGTAGAGGCAGGGGGCCCAACGGGGAGCTGTTTTTT. The chain joins TRBV19 to TRBJ2-2, with TRBD1 identical over 8 bases. The CDR3 loop spans 14 amino acids. V lost 6 bases to trimming and J lost 7 bases; unmatched junction nucleotides: 7. Germline assignment: CDR1 LNHDA and CDR2 SQIVND (reference sequence).